This note documents a single TCR beta chain sequence. Its target is not known. This sample is part of a study of cytomegalovirus exposure and HLA in healthy donors. Notes on the study in general: A later analysis showed that HLA-associated TCR beta chains had undergone more clonal expansion than equally common others.

The primer mix had 60 Vbeta and 13 Jbeta primers. The protocol was immunoSEQ multiplex PCR, while the TCRdb copy is restricted to in-frame clones and leaves out a portion. Of about 120,000 clones in the sample, about 60% are singletons; the top ten hold more than 8%. Per the germline V gene, CDR1 is SGDLS and CDR2 is YYNGEE. This CDR3 region has 15 residues. The V and J ends lost 3 bases and 4 bases, in that order; junction bases with no gene match: 7. Material: PBMCs. The clonotype was recovered from a man in his forties or fifties in good health and CMV-seropositive. V is TRBV9 and J is TRBJ2-5, with 9 bases matching TRBD2. CDR3 in amino acids: CASSGGTSRGETQYF. The CDR3 DNA is TGTGCCAGCAGCGGTGGGACTAGCAGGGGAGAGACCCAGTACTTC.